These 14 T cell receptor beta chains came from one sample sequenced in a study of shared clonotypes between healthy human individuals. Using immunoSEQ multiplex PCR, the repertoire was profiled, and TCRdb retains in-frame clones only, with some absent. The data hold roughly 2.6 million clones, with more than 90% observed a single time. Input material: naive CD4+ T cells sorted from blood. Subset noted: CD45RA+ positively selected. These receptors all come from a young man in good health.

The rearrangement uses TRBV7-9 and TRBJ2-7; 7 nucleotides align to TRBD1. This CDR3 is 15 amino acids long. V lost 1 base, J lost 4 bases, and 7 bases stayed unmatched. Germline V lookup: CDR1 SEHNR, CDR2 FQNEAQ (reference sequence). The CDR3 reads CASSLGGGLPYEQYF. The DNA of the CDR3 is TGTGCCAGCAGCTTAGGAGGGGGCCTACCTTACGAGCAGTACTTC.

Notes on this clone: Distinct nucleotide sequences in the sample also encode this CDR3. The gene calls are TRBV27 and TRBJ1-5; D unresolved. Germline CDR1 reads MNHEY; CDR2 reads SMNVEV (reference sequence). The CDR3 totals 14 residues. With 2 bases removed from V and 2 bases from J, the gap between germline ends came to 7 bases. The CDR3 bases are TGTGCCAGCAGTTTACGGGGAGGCAATCAGCCCCAGCATTTT. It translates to CASSLRGGNQPQHF.

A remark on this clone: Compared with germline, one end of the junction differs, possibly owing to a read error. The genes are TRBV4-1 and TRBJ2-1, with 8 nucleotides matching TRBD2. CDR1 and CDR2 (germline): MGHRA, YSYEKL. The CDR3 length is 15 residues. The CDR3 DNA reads TGCGCCAGCAGCGAAAAGGGCGCTAGCGGGCTTTATGGGATCTTC. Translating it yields CASSEKGASGLYGIF.

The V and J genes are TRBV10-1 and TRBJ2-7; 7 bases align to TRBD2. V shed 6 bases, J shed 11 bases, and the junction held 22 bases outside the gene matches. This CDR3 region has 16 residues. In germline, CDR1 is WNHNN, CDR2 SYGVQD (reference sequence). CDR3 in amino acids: CASSPQALAGAPWKYF. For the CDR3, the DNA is TGCGCCAGCAGCCCGCAGGCGCTCGCGGGAGCACCGTGGAAGTACTTC.

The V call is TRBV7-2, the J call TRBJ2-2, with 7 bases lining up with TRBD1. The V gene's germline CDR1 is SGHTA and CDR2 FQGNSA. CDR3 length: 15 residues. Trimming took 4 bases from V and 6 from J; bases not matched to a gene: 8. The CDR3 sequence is CASSSRQGWSGELFF. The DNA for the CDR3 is TGTGCCAGCAGCTCCAGACAGGGTTGGTCCGGGGAGCTGTTTTTT.

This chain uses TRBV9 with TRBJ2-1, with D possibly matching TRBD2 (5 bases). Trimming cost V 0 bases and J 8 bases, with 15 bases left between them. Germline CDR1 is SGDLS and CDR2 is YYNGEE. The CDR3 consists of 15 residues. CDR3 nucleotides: TGTGCCAGCAGCGTAGCCCCGGGAACTCTCGATGAGCAGTTCTTC. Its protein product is CASSVAPGTLDEQFF.

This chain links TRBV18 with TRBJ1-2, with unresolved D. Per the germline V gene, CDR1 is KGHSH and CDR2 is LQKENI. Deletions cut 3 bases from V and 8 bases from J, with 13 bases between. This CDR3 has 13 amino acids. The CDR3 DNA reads TGTGCCAGCTCACCCCAACGAGGGTCCGGCTACACCTTC. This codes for CASSPQRGSGYTF. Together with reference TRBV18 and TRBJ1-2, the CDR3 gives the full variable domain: NAGVMQNPRHLVRRRGQEARLRCSPMKGHSHVYWYRQLPEEGLKFMVYLQKENIIDESGMPKERFSAEFPKEGPSILRIQQVVRGDSAAYFCASSPQRGSGYTFGSGTRLTVV.

In DNA form, the CDR3 reads TGTGCCAGCAGCTTAGGGACCTTGGGAAAACTGTTTTTT. It specifies CASSLGTLGKLFF. The chain is built from TRBV11-2 and TRBJ1-4; D is unresolved. Germline assignment: CDR1 SGHAT and CDR2 FQNNGV. The CDR3 extends over 13 amino acids. Trimming removed 1 base from V and 10 bases from J, with 10 bases in between. The complete variable domain, with remaining parts taken from reference TRBV11-2 and TRBJ1-4, reads EAGVAQSPRYKIIEKRQSVAFWCNPISGHATLYWYQQILGQGPKLLIQFQNNGVVDDSQLPKDRFSAERLKGVDSTLKIQPAKLEDSAVYLCASSLGTLGKLFFGSGTQLSVL.

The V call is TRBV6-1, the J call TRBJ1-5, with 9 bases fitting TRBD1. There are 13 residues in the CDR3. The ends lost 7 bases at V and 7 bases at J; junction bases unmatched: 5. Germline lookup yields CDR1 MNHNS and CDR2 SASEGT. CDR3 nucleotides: TGTGCCAGCACCGGGACAGGGCTCCAGCCCCAGCATTTT. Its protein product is CASTGTGLQPQHF.

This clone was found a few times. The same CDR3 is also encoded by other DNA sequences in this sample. The CDR3 sequence: CASSPGQGGPYEQYF. The CDR3 bases are TGTGCCAGCTCACCCGGACAGGGAGGTCCCTACGAGCAGTACTTC. The V call is TRBV18, the J call TRBJ2-7; 8 bases map to TRBD1. Unmatched junction bases numbered 6, after V lost 3 bases and J lost 2 bases. The CDR3 contains 15 residues. Germline V gene lookup returns CDR1 KGHSH and CDR2 LQKENI.

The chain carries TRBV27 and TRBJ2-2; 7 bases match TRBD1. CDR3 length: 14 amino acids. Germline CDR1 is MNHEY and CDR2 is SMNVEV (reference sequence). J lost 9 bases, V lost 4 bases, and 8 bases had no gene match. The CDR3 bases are TGTGCCAGCAGTTCGGATACAGGGGTCAGGGAGCTGTTTTTT. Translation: CASSSDTGVRELFF.

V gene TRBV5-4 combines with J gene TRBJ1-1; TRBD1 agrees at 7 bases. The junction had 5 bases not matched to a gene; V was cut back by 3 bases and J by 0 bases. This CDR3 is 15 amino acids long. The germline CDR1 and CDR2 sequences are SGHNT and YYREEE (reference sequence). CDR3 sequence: CASSSGTAMNTEAFF. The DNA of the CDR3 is TGTGCCAGCAGCTCTGGGACAGCCATGAACACTGAAGCTTTCTTT.

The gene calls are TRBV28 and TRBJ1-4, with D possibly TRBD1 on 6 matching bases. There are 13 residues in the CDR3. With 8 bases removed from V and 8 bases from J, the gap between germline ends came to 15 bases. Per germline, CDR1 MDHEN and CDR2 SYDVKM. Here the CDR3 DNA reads TGTGCCAGCGACAGTCCCCAGGGGGAAAAACTGTTTTTT. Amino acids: CASDSPQGEKLFF.

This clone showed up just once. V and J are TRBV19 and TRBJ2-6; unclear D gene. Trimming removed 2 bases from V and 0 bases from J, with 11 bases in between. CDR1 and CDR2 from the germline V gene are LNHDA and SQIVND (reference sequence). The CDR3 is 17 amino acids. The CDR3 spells CASSISRFDSGANVLTF. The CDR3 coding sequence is TGTGCCAGTAGTATATCCAGGTTCGACTCTGGGGCCAACGTCCTGACTTTC.